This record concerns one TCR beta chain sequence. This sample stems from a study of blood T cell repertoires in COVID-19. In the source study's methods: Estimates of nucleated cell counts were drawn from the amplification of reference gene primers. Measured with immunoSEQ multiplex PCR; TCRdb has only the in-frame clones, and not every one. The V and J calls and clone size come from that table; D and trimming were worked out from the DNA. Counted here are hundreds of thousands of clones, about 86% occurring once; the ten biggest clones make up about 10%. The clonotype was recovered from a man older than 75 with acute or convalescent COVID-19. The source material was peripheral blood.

As DNA, the CDR3 is TGTGCCAGCAGTTTAAAACGGAACTATGGCTACACCTTC. This sequence encodes CASSLKRNYGYTF. The V gene is TRBV12-3 or TRBV12-4, the J gene TRBJ1-2; the D is unclear. Trimming pared 2 bases from V and 2 bases from J, leaving 6 bases between. CDR3 length equals 13 residues.